These T cell receptor beta chains were read from a single sample in a study of identical twins. MiXCR was run by TCRdb on the 5' RACE reads, yielding one entry per CDR3 protein. The data show approximately 630,000 distinct CDR3 sequences, less than 9% seen once. This sample was also put to use in a study of yellow fever vaccine responses in identical twins.

Sequencing used PBMCs. The receptors were sampled from a woman under 30 in good health. Both conserved end residues are part of each CDR3. Each record gives: clone size, D gene, V gene, J gene, CDR3 protein, CDR3 DNA. D genes are given only for firm matches. Only some rows state a clone size, as once, few, many or a class for expanded clones.

clone size: few
D gene: -
V gene: TRBV6-6
J gene: TRBJ1-2
CDR3 protein: CASKLGEGGYTF
CDR3 DNA: TGTGCCAGCAAGCTGGGGGAGGGCGGCTACACCTTC

clone size: -
D gene: -
V gene: TRBV29-1
J gene: TRBJ2-5
CDR3 protein: CSVTHSGGGETQYF
CDR3 DNA: TGCAGCGTTACCCATTCGGGGGGCGGGGAGACCCAGTACTTC

clone size: -
D gene: TRBD2
V gene: TRBV3-1
J gene: TRBJ2-1
CDR3 protein: CASSQGNLAGGSNEQFF
CDR3 DNA: TGTGCCAGCAGCCAGGGAAATTTAGCGGGAGGGTCAAATGAGCAGTTCTTC

clone size: -
D gene: TRBD2
V gene: TRBV20-1
J gene: TRBJ2-3
CDR3 protein: CSASRDSGSIDTQYF
CDR3 DNA: TGCAGTGCTAGCCGGGATAGCGGGAGCATAGATACGCAGTATTTT

clone size: many
D gene: TRBD2
V gene: TRBV20-1
J gene: TRBJ2-1
CDR3 protein: CSARDVGTGTSGGSEQFF
CDR3 DNA: TGCAGTGCTAGGGATGTGGGGACCGGGACTAGCGGGGGATCTGAGCAGTTCTTC

clone size: many
D gene: TRBD1
V gene: TRBV6-2/TRBV6-3
J gene: TRBJ2-5
CDR3 protein: CASSSQTGETQYF
CDR3 DNA: TGTGCCAGCAGTTCCCAGACAGGGGAGACCCAGTACTTC

clone size: -
D gene: TRBD2
V gene: TRBV4-1
J gene: TRBJ2-7
CDR3 protein: CASSLLLAGGPYEQYF
CDR3 DNA: TGCGCCAGCAGCCTGCTCTTAGCGGGAGGTCCCTACGAGCAGTACTTC

clone size: many
D gene: -
V gene: TRBV20-1
J gene: TRBJ1-5
CDR3 protein: CSARTPDLLSNQPQHF
CDR3 DNA: TGCAGTGCGCGGACACCAGACCTACTTAGCAATCAGCCCCAGCATTTT

clone size: -
D gene: -
V gene: TRBV12-3/TRBV12-4
J gene: TRBJ2-2
CDR3 protein: CASTPVTPTLTGELFF
CDR3 DNA: TGTGCCAGCACCCCCGTGACCCCTACCCTCACCGGGGAGCTGTTTTTT

clone size: few
D gene: -
V gene: TRBV28
J gene: TRBJ1-4
CDR3 protein: CASSLRAGWNEKLFF
CDR3 DNA: TGTGCCAGCAGTTTGAGGGCAGGGTGGAATGAAAAACTGTTTTTT

clone size: many
D gene: -
V gene: TRBV5-1
J gene: TRBJ2-7
CDR3 protein: CASSFVPDRFYEQYF
CDR3 DNA: TGCGCCAGCAGCTTTGTTCCGGACAGATTCTACGAGCAGTACTTC

clone size: few
D gene: TRBD1
V gene: TRBV27
J gene: TRBJ1-1
CDR3 protein: CASRVNRGTEAFF
CDR3 DNA: TGTGCCAGCAGGGTAAACAGGGGCACTGAAGCTTTCTTT

clone size: once
D gene: TRBD2
V gene: TRBV20-1
J gene: TRBJ2-3
CDR3 protein: CSARDATGLASTDTQYF
CDR3 DNA: TGCAGTGCTAGGGACGCGACAGGACTAGCGAGCACAGATACGCAGTATTTT

clone size: once
D gene: -
V gene: TRBV20-1
J gene: TRBJ2-1
CDR3 protein: CCLRGHAADPYNEQFF
CDR3 DNA: TGCTGCTTAAGGGGCCATGCTGCGGACCCCTACAATGAGCAGTTCTTC

clone size: many
D gene: TRBD2
V gene: TRBV11-2
J gene: TRBJ2-5
CDR3 protein: CASSLEGFGLAGKETQYF
CDR3 DNA: TGTGCCAGCAGCTTAGAGGGGTTCGGACTAGCGGGAAAAGAGACCCAGTACTTC

clone size: few
D gene: -
V gene: TRBV7-9
J gene: TRBJ1-1
CDR3 protein: CASSPGPRYTEAFF
CDR3 DNA: TGTGCCAGCAGCCCAGGCCCTAGGTACACTGAAGCTTTCTTT

clone size: -
D gene: -
V gene: TRBV24-1
J gene: TRBJ2-1
CDR3 protein: CATSESGVNEQFF
CDR3 DNA: TGTGCCACCAGTGAGTCAGGGGTCAATGAGCAGTTCTTC

clone size: -
D gene: -
V gene: TRBV11-2
J gene: TRBJ2-1
CDR3 protein: CASSLDLRRWPYNEQFF
CDR3 DNA: TGTGCCAGCAGCCTAGATCTTCGGAGATGGCCCTACAATGAGCAGTTCTTC

clone size: -
D gene: TRBD2
V gene: TRBV28
J gene: TRBJ2-1
CDR3 protein: CASSFYTHYSGRSYNEQFF
CDR3 DNA: TGTGCCAGCAGTTTCTACACCCACTATAGCGGGAGATCTTACAATGAGCAGTTCTTC

clone size: few
D gene: -
V gene: TRBV20-1
J gene: TRBJ1-1
CDR3 protein: CSARKARIDIEAFF
CDR3 DNA: TGCAGTGCTAGGAAGGCCCGTATCGATATTGAAGCTTTCTTT

clone size: many
D gene: TRBD2
V gene: TRBV11-2
J gene: TRBJ2-7
CDR3 protein: CASSLPGLAYEQYF
CDR3 DNA: TGTGCCAGCAGCTTACCGGGACTAGCTTACGAGCAGTACTTC

clone size: -
D gene: -
V gene: TRBV20-1
J gene: TRBJ2-7
CDR3 protein: CSARGSKYEQYF
CDR3 DNA: TGCAGTGCTAGAGGTAGTAAGTACGAGCAGTACTTC

clone size: -
D gene: TRBD1
V gene: TRBV7-8
J gene: TRBJ2-7
CDR3 protein: CASSKWDSGYEQYF
CDR3 DNA: TGTGCCAGCAGCAAATGGGACAGTGGGTACGAGCAGTACTTC

clone size: -
D gene: -
V gene: TRBV11-1
J gene: TRBJ2-5
CDR3 protein: CASSADPKETQYF
CDR3 DNA: TGTGCCAGCAGCGCGGACCCCAAAGAGACCCAGTACTTC

clone size: -
D gene: TRBD2
V gene: TRBV9
J gene: TRBJ2-2
CDR3 protein: CASSVASDSGRARGGELFF
CDR3 DNA: TGTGCCAGCAGCGTAGCTTCGGATAGCGGGAGGGCCAGGGGCGGGGAGCTGTTTTTT

clone size: few
D gene: TRBD1
V gene: TRBV12-3/TRBV12-4
J gene: TRBJ1-2
CDR3 protein: CASSLRGTAAGYGYTF
CDR3 DNA: TGTGCCAGCAGTTTAAGGGGGACAGCCGCTGGCTATGGCTACACCTTC